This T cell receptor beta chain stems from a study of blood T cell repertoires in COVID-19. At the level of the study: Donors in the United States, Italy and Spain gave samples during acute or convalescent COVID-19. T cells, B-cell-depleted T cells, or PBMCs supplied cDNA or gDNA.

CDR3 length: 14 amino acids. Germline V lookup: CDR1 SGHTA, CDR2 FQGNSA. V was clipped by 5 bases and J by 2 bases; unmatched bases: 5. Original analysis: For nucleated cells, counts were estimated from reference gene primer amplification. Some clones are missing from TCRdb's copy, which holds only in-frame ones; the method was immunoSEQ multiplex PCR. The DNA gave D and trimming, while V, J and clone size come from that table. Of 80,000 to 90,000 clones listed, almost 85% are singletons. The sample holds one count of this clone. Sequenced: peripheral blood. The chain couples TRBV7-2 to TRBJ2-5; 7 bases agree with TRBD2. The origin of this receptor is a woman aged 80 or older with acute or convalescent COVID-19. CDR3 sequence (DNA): TGTGCCAGCAGCCGTGCGGGGGTGCAAGAGACCCAGTACTTC. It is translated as CASSRAGVQETQYF.